This T cell receptor (beta chain) came from a study of CD8+ T cells in alopecia areata. Sequencing used cDNA as its template, made by extracting RNA and reverse transcribing it. Clones were sequenced by immunoSEQ multiplex PCR, and TCRdb holds only the in-frame ones, with some missing. The data hold about 150,000 clones, with approximately 60% observed a single time. For this clone: What it binds is unknown.

Losses at the gene ends were 1 base for V and 4 bases for J; bases not matched to a gene: 7. This CDR3 spans 14 amino acids. CDR1 GTSNPN and CDR2 SVGIG come from the germline V gene (reference sequence). Regarding the study as a whole: Higher clonality than in normal scalp was seen in lesional scalp, especially alopecia totalis/universalis.

The chain joins TRBV30 to TRBJ2-7; 7 bases map to TRBD1. The receptor was isolated from a human donor in good health. The sample consisted of CD4+ T cells sorted from blood. The CDR3 sequence: CAWSAGTAPYEQYF. Here the CDR3 DNA reads TGTGCCTGGAGTGCCGGGACAGCGCCTTACGAGCAGTACTTC.